This T cell receptor beta chain was sequenced during a study of cytomegalovirus exposure and HLA in healthy donors. About the research overall: Of the donors genotyped, a few hundred in all, about 76% fell in the Caucasian-associated ancestry cluster.

60 Vbeta and 13 Jbeta primers were used in PCR. Clones were read by immunoSEQ multiplex PCR, and TCRdb kept only the in-frame ones, dropping some. Here the sample spans some 99,000 clones, over 60% being singletons. Overall study findings and caveats: Clonal expansion, a later analysis showed, was greater in HLA-associated TCR beta chains than in equally common others.

Worth noting for this clone: The antigen remains unidentified.

This CDR3 has 14 residues. The germline V gene encodes CDR1 SNHLY and CDR2 FYNNEI. V was clipped by 8 bases and J by 2 bases, with 16 bases between them. Input material: PBMCs. This clonotype was obtained from a female donor in good health and CMV-seronegative. The chain carries TRBV2 and TRBJ2-7, with no clear D. The CDR3 DNA reads TGTGCCAGCGTTCCAGACTCAGTAGCCTACGAGCAGTACTTC. Translated, it gives CASVPDSVAYEQYF.